Below are 4 T cell receptor beta chains sequenced from a single sample in a study of shared clonotypes between healthy human individuals. The protocol was immunoSEQ multiplex PCR, while the TCRdb copy is restricted to in-frame clones and leaves out a portion. The sample includes over 100,000 clones, 68% of them seen just once. The sequencing sample was made of memory CD8+ T cells sorted from blood. The subset is: CD45RO+ cells pooled with CCR7-negative TemRA cells. All receptors derive from a woman aged 25 to 39 in good health.

V and J are TRBV6-1 and TRBJ2-3; 9 bases are a match to TRBD2. Germline V lookup: CDR1 MNHNS, CDR2 SASEGT. The CDR3 runs 15 residues. J gave up 5 bases and V 4 bases, and 7 bases lay outside the gene matches. The CDR3 DNA follows: TGTGCCAGCAGTGCCGCGGGAGGGCGGATAGATACGCAGTATTTT. Translation: CASSAAGGRIDTQYF.

The chain combines TRBV6-1 with TRBJ2-1, with 8 bases identical to TRBD2. The CDR3 spans 13 residues. CDR1 and CDR2 (germline): MNHNS, SASEGT. J gave up 8 bases and V 4 bases, and 4 bases lay outside the gene matches. For the CDR3, the DNA is TGTGCCAGCAGTGCCAGCGGGAGTTATGAGCAGTTCTTC. Encoded protein: CASSASGSYEQFF.

The chain combines TRBV7-9 with TRBJ2-7, with TRBD2 matching 12 bases. The CDR3 is made up of 15 amino acids. Germline V CDR1 and CDR2: SEHNR, FQNEAQ (reference sequence). V was clipped by 1 base and J by 12 bases; unmatched bases: 10. As DNA, the CDR3 is TGTGCCAGCAGCTTAGAGGCTAGCGGGAGGGCCGTCCTGTACTTC. The encoded protein is CASSLEASGRAVLYF.

This rearrangement joins TRBV5-1 to TRBJ2-2; 13 bases are a match to TRBD2. Germline values: CDR1 SGHRS, CDR2 YFSETQ. V gave up 4 bases and J gave up 1 base; unmatched junction bases: 7. The CDR3 is 18 amino acids. The CDR3 DNA follows: TGCGCCAGCAGCCCCCGGACTAGCGGGAGAAAGAACACCGGGGAGCTGTTTTTT. This gives the protein CASSPRTSGRKNTGELFF.